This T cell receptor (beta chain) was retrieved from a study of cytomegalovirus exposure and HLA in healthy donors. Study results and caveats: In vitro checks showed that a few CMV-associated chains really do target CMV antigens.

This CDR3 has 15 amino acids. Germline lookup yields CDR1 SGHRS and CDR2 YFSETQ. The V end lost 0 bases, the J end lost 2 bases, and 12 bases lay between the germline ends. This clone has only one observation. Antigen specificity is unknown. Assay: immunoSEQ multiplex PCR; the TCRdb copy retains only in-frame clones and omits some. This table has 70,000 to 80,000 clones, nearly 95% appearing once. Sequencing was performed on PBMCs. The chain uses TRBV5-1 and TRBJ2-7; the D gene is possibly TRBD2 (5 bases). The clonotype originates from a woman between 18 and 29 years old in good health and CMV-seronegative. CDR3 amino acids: CASSLERTGTYEQYF. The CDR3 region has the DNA TGCGCCAGCAGCTTGGAGCGGACCGGGACCTACGAGCAGTACTTC. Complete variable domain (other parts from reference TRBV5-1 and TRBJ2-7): KAGVTQTPRYLIKTRGQQVTLSCSPISGHRSVSWYQQTPGQGLQFLFEYFSETQRNKGNFPGRFSGRQFSNSRSEMNVSTLELGDSALYLCASSLERTGTYEQYFGPGTRLTVT.